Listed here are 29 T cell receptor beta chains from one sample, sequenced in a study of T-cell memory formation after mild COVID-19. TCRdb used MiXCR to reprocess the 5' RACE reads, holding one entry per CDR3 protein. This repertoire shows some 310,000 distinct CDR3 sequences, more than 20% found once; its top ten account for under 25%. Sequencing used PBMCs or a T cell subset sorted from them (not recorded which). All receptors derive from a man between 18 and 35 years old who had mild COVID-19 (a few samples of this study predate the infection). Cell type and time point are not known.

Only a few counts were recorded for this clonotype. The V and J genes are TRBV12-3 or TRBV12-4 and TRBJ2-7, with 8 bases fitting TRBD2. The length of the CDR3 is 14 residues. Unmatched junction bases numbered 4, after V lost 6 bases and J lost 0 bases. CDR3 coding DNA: TGTGCCAGCAGACGAGCGGGGGACTCCTACGAGCAGTACTTC. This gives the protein CASRRAGDSYEQYF.

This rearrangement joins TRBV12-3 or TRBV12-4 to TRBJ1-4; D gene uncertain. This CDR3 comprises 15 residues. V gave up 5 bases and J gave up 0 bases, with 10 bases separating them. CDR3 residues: CASSLNSATNEKLFF. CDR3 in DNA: TGTGCCAGCAGTCTTAACTCGGCAACTAATGAAAAACTGTTTTTT.

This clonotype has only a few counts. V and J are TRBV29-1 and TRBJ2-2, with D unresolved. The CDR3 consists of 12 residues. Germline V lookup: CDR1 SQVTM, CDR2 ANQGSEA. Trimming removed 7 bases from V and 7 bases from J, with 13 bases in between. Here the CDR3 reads CSGKTPGGELFF. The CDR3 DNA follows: TGCAGCGGCAAAACTCCAGGCGGGGAGCTGTTTTTT.

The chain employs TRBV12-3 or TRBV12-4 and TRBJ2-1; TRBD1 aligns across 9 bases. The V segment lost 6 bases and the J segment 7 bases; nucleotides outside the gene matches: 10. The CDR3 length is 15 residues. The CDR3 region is CASSPENRGHNEQFF. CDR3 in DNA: TGTGCCAGCAGCCCTGAGAACAGGGGGCATAATGAGCAGTTCTTC.

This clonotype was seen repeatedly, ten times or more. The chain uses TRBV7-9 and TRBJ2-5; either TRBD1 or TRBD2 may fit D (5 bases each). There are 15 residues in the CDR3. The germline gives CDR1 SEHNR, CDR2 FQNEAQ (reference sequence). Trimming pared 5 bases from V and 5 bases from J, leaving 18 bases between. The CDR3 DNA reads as TGTGCCAGCAGCCCTCGGGACCTAGAGGGGGAGACCCAGTACTTC. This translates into CASSPRDLEGETQYF.

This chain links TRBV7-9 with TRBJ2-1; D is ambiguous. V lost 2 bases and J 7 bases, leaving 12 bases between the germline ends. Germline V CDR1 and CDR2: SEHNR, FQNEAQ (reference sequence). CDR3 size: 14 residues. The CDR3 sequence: CASSLMLEWNEQFF. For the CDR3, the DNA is TGTGCCAGCAGCTTAATGCTCGAGTGGAATGAGCAGTTCTTC.

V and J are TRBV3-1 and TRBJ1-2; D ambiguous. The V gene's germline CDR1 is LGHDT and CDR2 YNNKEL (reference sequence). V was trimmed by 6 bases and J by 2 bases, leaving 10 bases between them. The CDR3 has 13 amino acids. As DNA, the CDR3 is TGTGCCAGCAGTCCTACACGAAACTATGGCTACACCTTC. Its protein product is CASSPTRNYGYTF.

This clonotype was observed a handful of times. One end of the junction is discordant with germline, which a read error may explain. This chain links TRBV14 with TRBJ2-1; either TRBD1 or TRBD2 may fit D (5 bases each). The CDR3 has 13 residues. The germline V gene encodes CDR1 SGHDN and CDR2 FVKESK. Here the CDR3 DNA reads TGTGCCAGCAGCCAGGGGGATTACAGTGAGCAGTTCTTC. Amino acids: CASSQGDYSEQFF.

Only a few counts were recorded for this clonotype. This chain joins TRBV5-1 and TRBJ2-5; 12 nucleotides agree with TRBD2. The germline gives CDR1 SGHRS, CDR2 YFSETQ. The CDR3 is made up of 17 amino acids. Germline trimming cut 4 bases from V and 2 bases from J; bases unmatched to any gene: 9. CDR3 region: CASSEFLAGGPQETQYF. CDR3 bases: TGCGCCAGCAGCGAGTTCCTAGCGGGGGGGCCTCAAGAGACCCAGTACTTC.

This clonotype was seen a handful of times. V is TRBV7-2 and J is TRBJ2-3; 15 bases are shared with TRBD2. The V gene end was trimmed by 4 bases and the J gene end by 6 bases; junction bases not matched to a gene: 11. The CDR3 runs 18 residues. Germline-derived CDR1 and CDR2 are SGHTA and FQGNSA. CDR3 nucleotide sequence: TGTGCCAGCAGCTCAGGACTAGCGGGGGGGCTGAGTTGGGATACGCAGTATTTT. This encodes CASSSGLAGGLSWDTQYF.

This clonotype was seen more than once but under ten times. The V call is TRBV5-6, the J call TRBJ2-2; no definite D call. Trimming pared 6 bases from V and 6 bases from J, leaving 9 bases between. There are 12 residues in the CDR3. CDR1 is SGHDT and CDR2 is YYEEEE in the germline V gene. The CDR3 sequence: CASTFNPGELFF. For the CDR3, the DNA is TGTGCCAGCACCTTTAACCCCGGGGAGCTGTTTTTT.

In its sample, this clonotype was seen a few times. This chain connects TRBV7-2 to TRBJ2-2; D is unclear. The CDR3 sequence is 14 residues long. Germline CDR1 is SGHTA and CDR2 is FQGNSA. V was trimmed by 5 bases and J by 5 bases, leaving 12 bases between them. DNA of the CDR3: TGTGCCAGCAGCCTCTCATACCTTACCGGGGAGCTGTTTTTT. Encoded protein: CASSLSYLTGELFF.

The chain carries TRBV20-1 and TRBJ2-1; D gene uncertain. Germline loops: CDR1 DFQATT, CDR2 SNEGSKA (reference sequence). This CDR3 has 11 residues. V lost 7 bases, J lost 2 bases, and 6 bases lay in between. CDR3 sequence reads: CSVEPYNEQFF. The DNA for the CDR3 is TGCAGTGTAGAGCCCTACAATGAGCAGTTCTTC.

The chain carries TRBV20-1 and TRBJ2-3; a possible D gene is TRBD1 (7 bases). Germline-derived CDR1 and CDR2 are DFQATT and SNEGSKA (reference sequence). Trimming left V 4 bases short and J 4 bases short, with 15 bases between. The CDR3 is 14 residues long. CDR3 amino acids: CSAMEGAISDTQYF. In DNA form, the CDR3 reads TGCAGTGCTATGGAGGGGGCCATTTCAGATACGCAGTATTTT.

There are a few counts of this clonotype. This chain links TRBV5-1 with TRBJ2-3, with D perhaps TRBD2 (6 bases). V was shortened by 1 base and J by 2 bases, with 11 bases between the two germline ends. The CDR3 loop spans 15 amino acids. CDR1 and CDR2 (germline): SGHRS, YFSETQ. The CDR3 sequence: CASSLTGDITDTQYF. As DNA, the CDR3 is TGCGCCAGCAGCTTGACGGGAGATATCACAGATACGCAGTATTTT.

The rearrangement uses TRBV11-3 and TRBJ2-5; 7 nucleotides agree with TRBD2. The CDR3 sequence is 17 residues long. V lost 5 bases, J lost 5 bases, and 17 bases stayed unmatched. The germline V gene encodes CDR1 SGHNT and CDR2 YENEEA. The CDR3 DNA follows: TGTGCCAGCAGCCAATCTAGCGGACAAGGCCTTGCGGAGACCCAGTACTTC. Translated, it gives CASSQSSGQGLAETQYF.

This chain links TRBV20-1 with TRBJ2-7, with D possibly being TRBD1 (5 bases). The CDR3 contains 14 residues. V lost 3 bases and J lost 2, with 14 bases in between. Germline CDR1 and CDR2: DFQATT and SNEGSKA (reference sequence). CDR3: CSARDRGFTYEQYF. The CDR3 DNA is TGCAGTGCTAGGGATAGGGGATTTACCTACGAGCAGTACTTC.

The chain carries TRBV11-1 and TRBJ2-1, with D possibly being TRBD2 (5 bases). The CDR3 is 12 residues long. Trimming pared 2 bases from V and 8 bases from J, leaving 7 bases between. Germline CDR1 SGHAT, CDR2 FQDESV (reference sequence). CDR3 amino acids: CASSLSGYEQFF. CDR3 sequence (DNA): TGTGCCAGCAGCTTAAGCGGTTATGAGCAGTTCTTC.

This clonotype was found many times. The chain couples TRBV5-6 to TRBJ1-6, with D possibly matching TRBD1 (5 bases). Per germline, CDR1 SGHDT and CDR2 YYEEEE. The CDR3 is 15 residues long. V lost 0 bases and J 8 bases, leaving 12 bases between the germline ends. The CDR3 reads CASSLERQSYSPLHF. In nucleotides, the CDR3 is TGTGCCAGCAGCTTGGAGCGACAGAGCTATTCACCCCTCCACTTT.

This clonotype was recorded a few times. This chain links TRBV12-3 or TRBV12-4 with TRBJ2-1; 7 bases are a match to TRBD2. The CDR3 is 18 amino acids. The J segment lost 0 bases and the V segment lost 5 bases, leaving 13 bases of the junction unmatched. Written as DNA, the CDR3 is TGTGCCAGCAGTGCGCTTCCTGGGCGGGGGAGCTCCTACAATGAGCAGTTCTTC. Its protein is CASSALPGRGSSYNEQFF.

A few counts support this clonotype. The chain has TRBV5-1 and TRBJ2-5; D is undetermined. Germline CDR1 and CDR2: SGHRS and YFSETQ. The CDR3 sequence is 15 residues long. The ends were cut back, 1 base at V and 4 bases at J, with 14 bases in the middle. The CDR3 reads CASSLMRRAGETQYF. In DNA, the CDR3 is TGCGCCAGCAGCTTGATGAGAAGGGCTGGAGAGACCCAGTACTTC.

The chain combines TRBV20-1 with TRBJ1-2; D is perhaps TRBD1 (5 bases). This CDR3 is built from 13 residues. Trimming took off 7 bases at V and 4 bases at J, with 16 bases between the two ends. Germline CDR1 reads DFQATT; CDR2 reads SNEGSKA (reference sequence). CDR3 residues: CSGYKGKGYGYTF. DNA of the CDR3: TGCAGTGGATATAAGGGGAAAGGCTATGGCTACACCTTC.

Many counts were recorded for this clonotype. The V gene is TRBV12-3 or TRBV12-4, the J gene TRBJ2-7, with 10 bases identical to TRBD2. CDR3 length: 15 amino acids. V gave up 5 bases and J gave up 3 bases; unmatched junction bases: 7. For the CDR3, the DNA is TGTGCCAGCAGTCCAAGGACTAGCGGCGGCTACGAGCAGTACTTC. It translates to CASSPRTSGGYEQYF.

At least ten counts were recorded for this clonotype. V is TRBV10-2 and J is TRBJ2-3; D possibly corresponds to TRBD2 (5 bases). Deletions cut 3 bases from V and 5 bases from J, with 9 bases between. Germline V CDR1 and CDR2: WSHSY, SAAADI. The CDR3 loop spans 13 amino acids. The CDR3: CASSEPGGDTQYF. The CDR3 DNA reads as TGCGCCAGCAGTGAACCCGGAGGAGATACGCAGTATTTT.

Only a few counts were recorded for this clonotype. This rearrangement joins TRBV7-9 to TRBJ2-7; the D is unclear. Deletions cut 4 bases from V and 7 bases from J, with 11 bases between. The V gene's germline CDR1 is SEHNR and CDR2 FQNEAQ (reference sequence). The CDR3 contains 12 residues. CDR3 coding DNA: TGTGCCAGCAGCTACGGTCTTCGGGAGCAGTACGTC. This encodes CASSYGLREQYV.

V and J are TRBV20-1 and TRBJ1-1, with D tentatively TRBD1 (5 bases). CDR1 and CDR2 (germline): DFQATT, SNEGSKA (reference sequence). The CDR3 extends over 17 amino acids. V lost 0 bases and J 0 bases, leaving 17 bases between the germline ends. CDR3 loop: CSARDLGVNHMNTEAFF. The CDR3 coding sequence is TGCAGTGCTAGAGATCTGGGGGTGAATCACATGAACACTGAAGCTTTCTTT.

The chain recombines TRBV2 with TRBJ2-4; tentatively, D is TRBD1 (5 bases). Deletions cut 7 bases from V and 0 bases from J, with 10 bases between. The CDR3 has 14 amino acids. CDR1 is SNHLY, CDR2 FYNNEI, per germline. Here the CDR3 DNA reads TGTGCCAGCAAAGAGGACACAGCCAAAAACATTCAGTACTTC. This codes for CASKEDTAKNIQYF.

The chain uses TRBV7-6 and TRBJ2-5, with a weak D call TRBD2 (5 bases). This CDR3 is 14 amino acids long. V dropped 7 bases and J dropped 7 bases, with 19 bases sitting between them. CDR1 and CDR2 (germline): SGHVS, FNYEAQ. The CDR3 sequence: CASNDVAVGGTQYF. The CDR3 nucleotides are TGTGCCAGCAACGACGTGGCCGTTGGAGGGACCCAGTACTTC.

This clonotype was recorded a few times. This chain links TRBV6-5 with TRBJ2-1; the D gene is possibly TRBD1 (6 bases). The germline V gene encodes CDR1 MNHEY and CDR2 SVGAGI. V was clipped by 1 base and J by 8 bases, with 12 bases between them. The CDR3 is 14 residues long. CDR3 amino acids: CASSYFPGADEQFF. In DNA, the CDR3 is TGTGCCAGCAGTTACTTCCCAGGGGCGGATGAGCAGTTCTTC.